What follows are 20 T cell receptor beta chains derived from one specimen sequenced in a study of response to subunit inactivated influenza vaccine. MiXCR was run by TCRdb on the RT-PCR reads, yielding one entry per CDR3 protein. The data hold some 570,000 distinct CDR3 sequences, with about 11% observed a single time. These data also featured in a second study, about T cells expressing NK-cell markers. This second study says: The TCR beta cDNA came from 5'RACE template switching with UMIs.

This specimen consisted of PBMCs from blood, obtained on the day of vaccination. Receptors originate from a man aged 45-60 years who received an inactivated influenza vaccine.

This clonotype was seen a handful of times. The genes are TRBV5-5 and TRBJ2-7; no definite D call. The CDR3 runs to 12 residues. V was shortened by 0 bases and J by 5 bases, with 6 bases between the two germline ends. Germline lookup yields CDR1 SGHKS and CDR2 YYEKEE (reference sequence). The CDR3 reads CASSLELDEQYF. CDR3 nucleotide sequence: TGTGCCAGCAGCTTGGAACTTGACGAGCAGTACTTC.

There are a few counts of this clonotype. The rearrangement uses TRBV7-9 and TRBJ2-1; TRBD2 might be the D (5 bases). Germline-derived CDR1 and CDR2 are SEHNR and FQNEAQ (reference sequence). The CDR3 has 13 residues. V gave up 1 base and J gave up 9 bases, with 10 bases separating them. CDR3 in amino acids: CASSLVARGEQFF. In DNA, the CDR3 is TGTGCCAGCAGCTTAGTTGCACGGGGTGAGCAGTTCTTC. The full variable domain, rest sourced from reference TRBV7-9 and TRBJ2-1, is DTGVSQNPRHKITKRGQNVTFRCDPISEHNRLYWYRQTLGQGPEFLTYFQNEAQLEKSRLLSDRFSAERPKGSFSTLEIQRTEQGDSAMYLCASSLVARGEQFFGPGTRLTVL.

This clonotype was observed a few times. J is TRBJ2-7 and V is TRBV10-3; 10 bases match TRBD2. V lost 0 bases and J lost 7; bases outside the gene matches: 6. CDR1 is ENHRY, CDR2 SYGVKD, per germline. The CDR3 is made up of 15 amino acids. Here the CDR3 DNA reads TGTGCCATCAGTGAGTCGAGTCTAGCGGGAGTTGAGCAGTACTTC. Protein: CAISESSLAGVEQYF.

The V and J genes are TRBV10-2 and TRBJ2-1; TRBD2 agrees at 8 bases. The J segment lost 0 bases and the V segment lost 4 bases, leaving 5 bases of the junction unmatched. The CDR3 has 16 amino acids. Germline V gene data show CDR1 as WSHSY and CDR2 as SAAADI. The chain's CDR3 is CASSVWRGDSYNEQFF. The CDR3 DNA is TGCGCCAGCAGTGTCTGGCGGGGGGACTCCTACAATGAGCAGTTCTTC.

This clonotype was observed once. This chain uses TRBV6-5 with TRBJ2-7; D gene ambiguous. The length of the CDR3 is 15 residues. The V end was cut by 0 bases, the J end by 2 bases, with 11 bases between. Germline assignment: CDR1 MNHEY and CDR2 SVGAGI. CDR3 bases: TGTGCCAGCAGTTACTCGAATCAGCGCACCTACGAGCAGTACTTC. It encodes CASSYSNQRTYEQYF.

The chain is built from TRBV28 and TRBJ2-3; D remains unclear. This CDR3 has 15 residues. The V gene lost 1 base and the J gene lost 4 bases, with 12 bases spanning the gap. Germline V gives CDR1 MDHEN, CDR2 SYDVKM. The CDR3 DNA reads TGTGCCAGCAGTTTATCCTTCCTTCTCGCAGATACGCAGTATTTT. Its translation: CASSLSFLLADTQYF.

This clonotype was detected only a few times. This chain links TRBV25-1 with TRBJ2-3, with unresolved D. Germline lookup yields CDR1 MGHDK and CDR2 SYGVNS. With 7 bases removed from V and 1 base from J, the gap between germline ends came to 15 bases. The CDR3 consists of 15 residues. The CDR3 sequence: CASTKVGSGTDTQYF. For the CDR3, the DNA is TGTGCCAGCACCAAAGTGGGGTCCGGCACAGATACGCAGTATTTT.

The chain joins TRBV6-5 to TRBJ2-1, with D possibly being TRBD1 (6 bases). The CDR3 loop spans 15 amino acids. The V and J ends lost 2 bases and 5 bases respectively, with 13 bases between them. In germline, CDR1 is MNHEY, CDR2 SVGAGI. CDR3 protein: CASSYTQGVNNEQFF. CDR3 nucleotide sequence: TGTGCCAGCAGTTACACACAGGGAGTTAACAATGAGCAGTTCTTC.

This clonotype was seen more than once but under ten times. The V gene is TRBV9, the J gene TRBJ2-7, with 7 bases that match TRBD2. This CDR3 contains 15 residues. The ends lost 4 bases at V and 0 bases at J; junction bases unmatched: 7. CDR1 and CDR2 (germline): SGDLS, YYNGEE. The DNA of the CDR3 is TGTGCCAGCAGCCCTCATAGCGGGTACTCCTACGAGCAGTACTTC. Encoded protein: CASSPHSGYSYEQYF.

This clonotype turned up a few times. The V and J genes are TRBV3-1 and TRBJ2-7; a possible D gene is TRBD2 (6 bases). This CDR3 contains 15 residues. The germline V gene has CDR1 LGHDT and CDR2 YNNKEL (reference sequence). V gave up 1 base and J gave up 0 bases, with 10 bases separating them. DNA for the CDR3: TGTGCCAGCAGCCAAGGACTAGTCATCTCCTACGAGCAGTACTTC. Translating it yields CASSQGLVISYEQYF.

J is TRBJ1-4 and V is TRBV10-2; perhaps TRBD1 as D (5 bases). Trimming took off 6 bases at V and 10 bases at J, with 18 bases between the two ends. CDR3 length: 14 residues. Germline V gene lookup returns CDR1 WSHSY and CDR2 SAAADI. The CDR3 is CASRDGDERGKLFF. The CDR3, as DNA: TGCGCCAGCAGAGACGGGGATGAAAGGGGAAAACTGTTTTTT.

This clonotype was seen only a few times. The chain recombines TRBV12-3 or TRBV12-4 with TRBJ1-2; D is perhaps TRBD1 (6 bases). The V end was cut by 6 bases, the J end by 8 bases, with 10 bases between. The CDR3 is made up of 11 amino acids. CDR3 loop: CASREGGGYTF. The CDR3 DNA follows: TGTGCCAGCAGGGAAGGGGGAGGCTACACCTTC.

The chain uses TRBV2 and TRBJ2-7; 7 nucleotides agree with TRBD1. The germline V gene encodes CDR1 SNHLY and CDR2 FYNNEI. The length of the CDR3 is 14 residues. V lost 5 bases and J lost 2; bases outside the gene matches: 6. CDR3 amino acids: CASSHWDRAYEQYF. The DNA of the CDR3 is TGTGCCAGCAGTCATTGGGACAGAGCCTACGAGCAGTACTTC. The full variable domain, with the rest looked up from reference TRBV2 and TRBJ2-7, is EPEVTQTPSHQVTQMGQEVILRCVPISNHLYFYWYRQILGQKVEFLVSFYNNEISEKSEIFDDQFSVERPDGSNFTLKIRSTKLEDSAMYFCASSHWDRAYEQYFGPGTRLTVT.

This chain connects TRBV5-5 to TRBJ2-3; 11 positions agree with TRBD1. Germline V gene lookup returns CDR1 SGHKS and CDR2 YYEKEE (reference sequence). The CDR3 has 14 amino acids. V dropped 4 bases and J dropped 6; count of bases not matched to a gene: 4. The CDR3 DNA reads TGTGCCAGCAGCGGCGGGACAGGGGGTGATACGCAGTATTTT. This gives the protein CASSGGTGGDTQYF.

This clonotype has just a few counts. This sequence joins TRBV30 and TRBJ1-3; D gene unclear. The CDR3 consists of 17 residues. V was clipped by 4 bases and J by 0 bases, with 19 bases between them. Germline lookup yields CDR1 GTSNPN and CDR2 SVGIG (reference sequence). This CDR3 reads CAWKNGWEGFSGNTIYF. The CDR3 coding sequence is TGTGCCTGGAAGAATGGTTGGGAGGGCTTCTCTGGAAACACCATATATTTT.

V and J are TRBV28 and TRBJ1-1; D not certain. The ends were cut back, 0 bases at V and 0 bases at J, with 8 bases in the middle. The germline CDR1 and CDR2 sequences are MDHEN and SYDVKM. The CDR3 runs to 15 residues. The CDR3 here is CASSLWAGLNTEAFF. For the CDR3, the DNA is TGTGCCAGCAGTTTATGGGCAGGACTGAACACTGAAGCTTTCTTT.

This chain connects TRBV29-1 to TRBJ2-7, with D perhaps TRBD1 (5 bases). This CDR3 has 13 residues. V was shortened by 1 base and J by 0 bases, with 7 bases between the two germline ends. Looked up from germline, CDR1 is SQVTM and CDR2 is ANQGSEA. This chain's CDR3 is CSVEGGYSYEQYF. CDR3 coding DNA: TGCAGCGTTGAAGGGGGCTACTCCTACGAGCAGTACTTC.

This clonotype turned up a few times. The V call is TRBV7-9, the J call TRBJ2-7, with unresolved D. This CDR3 contains 12 residues. The germline V gene has CDR1 SEHNR and CDR2 FQNEAQ (reference sequence). V was pared by 3 bases and J by 4 bases, with 7 bases between. The CDR3 here is CASSFTPYEQYF. CDR3 DNA: TGTGCCAGCAGCTTTACTCCGTACGAGCAGTACTTC.

This clonotype was found a few times. The chain uses TRBV5-1 and TRBJ2-5, with 12 bases matching TRBD2. The trim removed 0 bases at V and 4 bases at J, leaving 1 base unmatched. Germline lookup yields CDR1 SGHRS and CDR2 YFSETQ. The CDR3 contains 15 residues. This CDR3 reads CASSLETSGRETQYF. Written as DNA, the CDR3 is TGCGCCAGCAGCTTGGAGACTAGCGGGAGAGAGACCCAGTACTTC.

This clonotype was seen more than once but under ten times. The chain uses TRBV28 and TRBJ2-7, with TRBD1 identical over 7 bases. Trimming at V came to 6 bases and at J to 5 bases, leaving 10 bases not matched to a gene. CDR3 size: 14 residues. CDR1 and CDR2 from the germline V gene are MDHEN and SYDVKM. CDR3 region: CASSQDRPMDEQYF. CDR3 coding DNA: TGTGCCAGCAGCCAGGACAGGCCAATGGACGAGCAGTACTTC.